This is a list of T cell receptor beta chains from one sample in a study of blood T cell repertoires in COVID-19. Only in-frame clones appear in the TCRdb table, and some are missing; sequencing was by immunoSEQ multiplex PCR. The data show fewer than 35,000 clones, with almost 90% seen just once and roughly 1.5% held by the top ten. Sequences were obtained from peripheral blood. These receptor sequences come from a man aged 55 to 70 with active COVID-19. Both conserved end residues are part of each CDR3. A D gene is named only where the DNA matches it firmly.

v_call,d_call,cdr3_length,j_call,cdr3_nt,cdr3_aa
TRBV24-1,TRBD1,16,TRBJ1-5,TGTGCCACTCCGTCAAACCGGGACAGGAGAGATCAGCCCCAGCATTTT,CATPSNRDRRDQPQHF
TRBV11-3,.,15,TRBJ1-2,TGTGCCAGCAGCTTAGAGGCAGGCACTAACTATGGCTACACCTTC,CASSLEAGTNYGYTF
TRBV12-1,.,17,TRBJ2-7,TGTGCCAGCAGCTTTGCTAACCTAGCGGGGCTGGCCTACGAGCAGTACTTC,CASSFANLAGLAYEQYF
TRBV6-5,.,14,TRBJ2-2,TGTGCCAGCAGGAGGGGGGGAAGCACCGGGGAGCTGTTTTTT,CASRRGGSTGELFF
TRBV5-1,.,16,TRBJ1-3,TGCGCCAGCAGCTTTACGCGCGGGGGTAATCGGGACACCATATATTTT,CASSFTRGGNRDTIYF
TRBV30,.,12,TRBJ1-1,TGTGCCTGGACCCCCTCCCAGGCCTCCAGTCTGTTT,CAWTPSQASSLF
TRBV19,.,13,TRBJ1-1,TGTGCCAGTAGAGGCAGTAGGGGCACTGAAGCTTTCTTT,CASRGSRGTEAFF
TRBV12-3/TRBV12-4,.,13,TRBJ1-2,TGTGCCAGCAGTTTCGGAGGAACCTATGGCTACACCTTC,CASSFGGTYGYTF
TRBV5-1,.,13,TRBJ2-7,TGCGCCAGCAGCTTAGCGGAGCCCTACGAGCAGTACTTC,CASSLAEPYEQYF
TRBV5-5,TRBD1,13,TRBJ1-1,TGTGCCAGCAGCTTGGACAGGGGTACCGAAGCTTTCTTT,CASSLDRGTEAFF